Listed here are 19 T cell receptor beta chains from one sample, sequenced in a study of shared clonotypes between healthy human individuals. This table comes from immunoSEQ multiplex PCR, and its TCRdb copy is limited to in-frame clones, with some not included. This table holds about 2.4 million clones, 93% found once. The sequenced sample was naive CD4+ T cells from PBMCs. Subset given: CD45RA+ positively selected. The receptors stem from a young man in good health. Some clones in this sample may be carry-over from other donors' samples.

The gene calls are TRBV27 and TRBJ2-3; the match to TRBD2 covers 12 bases. Germline lookup yields CDR1 MNHEY and CDR2 SMNVEV (reference sequence). The CDR3 loop spans 15 amino acids. Trimming removed 2 bases from V and 3 bases from J; junction bases left unmatched: 0. The CDR3 spells CASSLTSGRTDTQYF. CDR3 DNA sequence: TGTGCCAGCAGTTTAACTAGCGGGAGGACAGATACGCAGTATTTT.

The genes are TRBV5-5 and TRBJ2-2; a possible D gene is TRBD1 (5 bases). Germline V lookup: CDR1 SGHKS, CDR2 YYEKEE (reference sequence). The CDR3 runs 15 residues. V was cut by 4 bases and J by 6 bases, with 16 bases left in between. The chain's CDR3 is CASSHYLQGSGELFF. The CDR3 DNA sequence: TGTGCCAGCAGCCATTACCTCCAGGGCTCCGGGGAGCTGTTTTTT. Drawing the rest from reference TRBV5-5 and TRBJ2-2, the complete variable domain is DAGVTQSPTHLIKTRGQQVTLRCSPISGHKSVSWYQQVLGQGPQFIFQYYEKEERGRGNFPDRFSARQFPNYSSELNVNALLLGDSALYLCASSHYLQGSGELFFGEGSRLTVL.

The chain combines TRBV6-1 with TRBJ2-4; 11 nucleotides agree with TRBD2. With 4 bases clipped from V and 3 bases from J, the junction kept 14 bases outside the gene matches. This CDR3 comprises 19 residues. Germline V lookup: CDR1 MNHNS, CDR2 SASEGT. The CDR3 is CASSAQLAGGPVDKNIQYF. DNA of the CDR3: TGTGCCAGCAGTGCTCAGCTAGCGGGAGGACCCGTTGACAAAAACATTCAGTACTTC.

The chain combines TRBV4-2 with TRBJ2-3; D might be TRBD2 (7 bases). The CDR3 runs to 15 residues. Trimming cost V 1 base and J 4 bases, with 12 bases left between them. Germline-derived CDR1 and CDR2 are LGHNA and YNFKEQ. In nucleotides, the CDR3 is TGTGCCAGCAGCCAAGGGGAGGGGGGCCCAGATACGCAGTATTTT. Protein: CASSQGEGGPDTQYF.

Concerning this clone: A junction end diverges from the germline sequence, so it may reflect a read error. The genes are TRBV5-1 and TRBJ2-5; tentatively, D is TRBD2 (5 bases). This CDR3 spans 15 amino acids. In germline, CDR1 is SGHRS, CDR2 YFSETQ. The chain's CDR3 is CASSLAGNYQETQYF. The CDR3 DNA reads as TGCGCCAGCAGCTTGGCCGGGAACTACCAGGAGACCCAGTACTTC.

V and J are TRBV29-1 and TRBJ2-3, with D possibly matching TRBD2 (6 bases). From germline, CDR1 is SQVTM and CDR2 ANQGSEA. The V end was cut by 4 bases, the J end by 2 bases, with 13 bases between. The CDR3 is 14 residues long. This chain's CDR3 is CSVALGGITDTQYF. DNA of the CDR3: TGCAGCGTTGCCCTGGGAGGAATCACAGATACGCAGTATTTT.

The V gene is TRBV6-7, the J gene TRBJ2-1; 10 bases agree with TRBD2. TRBV6-7 is noted as an ORF with a role that remains uncertain. Germline trimming cut 0 bases from V and 4 bases from J; bases unmatched to any gene: 3. The length of the CDR3 is 16 residues. DNA of the CDR3: TGTGCCAGCAGTTACTCGAAAGCGGGAGGGTACAATGAGCAGTTCTTC. Amino acids: CASSYSKAGGYNEQFF.

The chain combines TRBV15 with TRBJ2-7; D ambiguous. V was cut by 0 bases and J by 5 bases, with 8 bases left in between. The germline CDR1 and CDR2 sequences are LNHNV and YYDKDF (reference sequence). The CDR3 sequence is 13 residues long. CDR3: CATSREWKNEQYF. CDR3 in DNA: TGTGCCACCAGCAGAGAATGGAAAAACGAGCAGTACTTC.

This chain connects TRBV6-1 to TRBJ1-4; unclear D gene. The CDR3 runs to 15 residues. The V gene's germline CDR1 is MNHNS and CDR2 SASEGT. With 2 bases removed from V and 0 bases from J, the gap between germline ends came to 7 bases. The DNA for the CDR3 is TGTGCCAGCAGTGAACGCGCTGCAACTAATGAAAAACTGTTTTTT. It yields the protein CASSERAATNEKLFF.

V usage is TRBV18 and J usage is TRBJ1-5; D call uncertain. In germline, CDR1 is KGHSH, CDR2 LQKENI. The V end was cut by 5 bases, the J end by 3 bases, with 11 bases between. CDR3 length: 14 residues. The CDR3 region is CASSRAFSNQPQHF. CDR3 coding DNA: TGTGCCAGCTCAAGGGCATTTTCCAATCAGCCCCAGCATTTT.

V and J are TRBV7-3 and TRBJ2-3; D not certain. CDR3 size: 13 residues. V was cut by 1 base and J by 6 bases, with 8 bases left in between. Germline lookup yields CDR1 SGHTA and CDR2 FQGTGA. The CDR3 reads CASSLMAADTQYF. CDR3 DNA: TGTGCCAGCAGCTTAATGGCGGCGGATACGCAGTATTTT.

The genes are TRBV9 and TRBJ2-3, with D maybe TRBD2 (6 bases). Trimming removed 5 bases at V and 0 bases at J, with 13 bases between. Germline V gives CDR1 SGDLS, CDR2 YYNGEE. The CDR3 length is 15 residues. CDR3 nucleotide sequence: TGTGCCAGCAGAAGGGGACTGGAGAGCACAGATACGCAGTATTTT. The encoded protein is CASRRGLESTDTQYF. Supplemented by reference TRBV9 and TRBJ2-3, the full variable domain reads DSGVTQTPKHLITATGQRVTLRCSPRSGDLSVYWYQQSLDQGLQFLIQYYNGEERAKGNILERFSAQQFPDLHSELNLSSLELGDSALYFCASRRGLESTDTQYFGPGTRLTVL.

The V and J genes are TRBV27 and TRBJ2-3; no firm D call. V lost 1 base to trimming and J lost 7 bases, with 6 bases between them. This CDR3 has 12 amino acids. Germline CDR1 and CDR2: MNHEY and SMNVEV (reference sequence). DNA for the CDR3: TGTGCCAGCAGTTTATTAGGGAATACGCAGTATTTT. Its translation: CASSLLGNTQYF.

This clone has a handful of counts. The rearrangement links TRBV18 to TRBJ1-5; 7 nucleotides line up with TRBD1. The CDR3 sequence is 14 residues long. The germline V gene has CDR1 KGHSH and CDR2 LQKENI. The J segment lost 3 bases and the V segment lost 6 bases, leaving 5 bases of the junction unmatched. In DNA form, the CDR3 reads TGTGCCAGCTCCATTGGACAGGTCAATCAGCCCCAGCATTTT. Its protein product is CASSIGQVNQPQHF.

This sequence joins TRBV5-4 and TRBJ2-3; 7 bases are shared with TRBD1. This CDR3 has 15 amino acids. Germline V gene sequence: CDR1 SGHNT, CDR2 YYREEE (reference sequence). V was clipped by 4 bases and J by 0 bases; unmatched bases: 5. The CDR3 region has the DNA TGTGCCAGCAGCCTGAAACAGGGGAGCACAGATACGCAGTATTTT. Amino acids: CASSLKQGSTDTQYF.

The chain couples TRBV20-1 to TRBJ1-3, with no clear D. The germline CDR1 and CDR2 sequences are DFQATT and SNEGSKA (reference sequence). Trimming stripped 6 bases from V and 2 bases from J, with 5 bases between. The CDR3 extends over 11 amino acids. The DNA of the CDR3 is TGCAGTGCGGGGACTGGAAACACCATATATTTT. It yields the protein CSAGTGNTIYF.

The chain is built from TRBV7-8 and TRBJ1-4; a weak D match, TRBD1 (6 bases). CDR1 is SGHVS, CDR2 FQNEAQ, per germline. Trimming pared 6 bases from V and 8 bases from J, leaving 22 bases between. The CDR3 consists of 16 residues. CDR3 protein: CASSSGHGINREKLFF. For the CDR3, the DNA is TGTGCCAGCAGTTCGGGACACGGTATTAATAGGGAAAAACTGTTTTTT.

The chain carries TRBV15 and TRBJ2-1; 12 bases align to TRBD2. The CDR3 has 17 residues. The V gene end was trimmed by 3 bases and the J gene end by 3 bases; junction bases not matched to a gene: 6. CDR1 is LNHNV and CDR2 is YYDKDF in the germline V gene (reference sequence). CDR3: CATSRGLAGANYNEQFF. As DNA, the CDR3 is TGTGCCACCAGCAGGGGACTAGCGGGTGCGAACTACAATGAGCAGTTCTTC.

The V gene is TRBV4-1, the J gene TRBJ2-6; no clear D gene. CDR3 size: 16 residues. Trimming removed 2 bases from V and 0 bases from J, with 8 bases in between. Germline V gene sequence: CDR1 MGHRA, CDR2 YSYEKL. The CDR3 DNA follows: TGCGCCAGCAGCCAACCCTTTCACTCTGGGGCCAACGTCCTGACTTTC. Translating gives CASSQPFHSGANVLTF.